What follows are 10 T cell receptor beta chains derived from one specimen sequenced in a study of blood T cell repertoires in COVID-19. The method was immunoSEQ multiplex PCR; TCRdb's version includes in-frame clones alone and lacks a portion of them. The table has 100,000 or so clones, around nine tenths seen once. The specimen was peripheral blood. These receptors were collected from a man aged 45-65 years with active or convalescent COVID-19.

The chain links TRBV21-1 to TRBJ2-7; the D call of TRBD1 is as the table states it, not checked on the DNA. TRBV21-1 is labeled a pseudogene. CDR3 length: 16 residues. Here the CDR3 DNA reads TGTGCCAGCAGCAACCGGGACAGGGTCGGGTCCTACGAGCAGTACTTC. Translated, it gives CASSNRDRVGSYEQYF.

V gene TRBV6-5 combines with J gene TRBJ1-2; 7 nucleotides line up with TRBD1. Germline V gene data show CDR1 as MNHEY and CDR2 as SVGAGI. V shed 4 bases, J shed 2 bases, and the junction held 1 base outside the gene matches. The CDR3 sequence is 13 residues long. CDR3 in DNA: TGTGCCAGCAGTTTGGGACAGAACTATGGCTACACCTTC. Its translation is CASSLGQNYGYTF.

The chain has TRBV9 and TRBJ1-2; maybe TRBD1 (5 bases). The germline gives CDR1 SGDLS, CDR2 YYNGEE. V shed 4 bases and J shed 2 bases, with 18 bases lying between them. There are 16 residues in the CDR3. The CDR3 sequence: CASSPYRRGGNYGYTF. CDR3 sequence (DNA): TGTGCCAGCAGCCCCTACCGTCGGGGGGGAAACTATGGCTACACCTTC.

The chain uses TRBV7-2 and TRBJ2-2; maybe TRBD2 (7 bases). V was trimmed by 6 bases and J by 2 bases, leaving 13 bases between them. This CDR3 is built from 15 residues. Germline V lookup: CDR1 SGHTA, CDR2 FQGNSA. CDR3 amino acids: CASSRGGPNTGELFF. CDR3 coding DNA: TGTGCCAGCAGTAGGGGGGGCCCCAACACCGGGGAGCTGTTTTTT.

The table lists this clone with a count of one. This chain connects TRBV4-1 to TRBJ2-1, with 13 bases aligning to TRBD2. The CDR3 loop spans 18 amino acids. CDR1 and CDR2 from the germline V gene are MGHRA and YSYEKL. V lost 0 bases and J lost 2; bases outside the gene matches: 4. This CDR3 reads CASSQEGTSGAPYNEQFF. The CDR3 nucleotides read TGCGCCAGCAGCCAAGAAGGGACTAGCGGGGCCCCCTACAATGAGCAGTTCTTC.

The V call is TRBV7-6, the J call TRBJ2-2; the D is unclear. Between the trimmed V and J ends, which lost 5 bases and 5 bases, there was a span of 12 bases. This CDR3 spans 14 amino acids. The germline V gene encodes CDR1 SGHVS and CDR2 FNYEAQ. The CDR3 nucleotides are TGTGCCAGCAGCATTACGGAGTTTACCGGGGAGCTGTTTTTT. Encoded protein: CASSITEFTGELFF.

This chain joins TRBV5-1 and TRBJ2-2; D is unclear. CDR1 SGHRS and CDR2 YFSETQ come from the germline V gene. The CDR3 has 13 amino acids. V was cut by 0 bases and J by 7 bases, with 7 bases left in between. In DNA form, the CDR3 reads TGCGCCAGCAGCTTGGTTACGGTCGGGGAGCTGTTTTTT. It is translated as CASSLVTVGELFF.

V usage is TRBV5-1 and J usage is TRBJ1-2; D is possibly TRBD1 (6 bases). CDR3 size: 14 residues. CDR1 is SGHRS and CDR2 is YFSETQ in the germline V gene. Trimming shortened V by 0 bases and J by 3 bases, and 9 bases separated the two germline ends. The CDR3 nucleotides are TGCGCCAGCAGCTTGGACAGGGTCGACTATGGCTACACCTTC. It encodes CASSLDRVDYGYTF.

Only a few counts were recorded for this clone. The V call is TRBV6-2 or TRBV6-3, the J call TRBJ2-7; unclear D gene. Germline lookup yields CDR1 MNHEY and CDR2 SVGEGT. The ends were cut back, 2 bases at V and 4 bases at J, with 12 bases in the middle. The length of the CDR3 is 14 residues. The CDR3 bases are TGTGCCAGCAGTTACGGGCAGATTCTTTACGAGCAGTACGTC. It is translated as CASSYGQILYEQYV.

The rearrangement uses TRBV4-3 and TRBJ2-7; D may be TRBD2 (5 bases). V lost 0 bases to trimming and J lost 0 bases, with 12 bases between them. The CDR3 loop spans 16 amino acids. Germline V gene sequence: CDR1 LGHNA, CDR2 YSLEER. CDR3 protein: CASSQETGFSSYEQYF. The CDR3 region has the DNA TGCGCCAGCAGCCAAGAAACGGGGTTCTCCTCCTACGAGCAGTACTTC.